One sample yielded the 10 T cell receptor beta chains listed below, sequenced in a study of cytomegalovirus exposure and HLA in healthy donors. The PCR employed 60 Vbeta primers together with 13 Jbeta primers. Clones were read by immunoSEQ multiplex PCR, and TCRdb kept only the in-frame ones, dropping some. The table includes 200,000 to 250,000 clones, over 65% detected once. Sample: PBMCs. The receptor set was obtained from a human donor in good health.

This clone was counted only a few times. The V gene is TRBV12-5, the J gene TRBJ2-5; D is ambiguous. The CDR3 length is 13 residues. V was cut by 1 base and J by 5 bases, with 8 bases left in between. The germline CDR1 and CDR2 sequences are LGHNT and FRNRAP. The CDR3 is CASGLGLEETQYF. The DNA of the CDR3 is TGTGCTAGTGGTTTGGGATTGGAGGAGACCCAGTACTTC.

Worth noting for this clone: This sample includes further DNA sequences coding for the same CDR3. This rearrangement joins TRBV7-9 to TRBJ2-1; D remains unclear. V was pared by 4 bases and J by 7 bases, with 2 bases between. The CDR3 has 10 residues. Germline V lookup: CDR1 SEHNR, CDR2 FQNEAQ (reference sequence). In DNA form, the CDR3 reads TGTGCCAGCAGCTCTAATGAGCAGTTCTTC. Translation: CASSSNEQFF.

The chain uses TRBV6-5 and TRBJ2-7; D remains unclear. Germline V lookup: CDR1 MNHEY, CDR2 SVGAGI. Trimming took off 8 bases at V and 2 bases at J, with 10 bases between the two ends. The length of the CDR3 is 12 residues. The CDR3: CASARIPYEQYF. The CDR3 coding sequence is TGTGCCAGCGCGCGGATCCCCTACGAGCAGTACTTC.

V gene TRBV6-1 combines with J gene TRBJ2-3, with 11 bases lining up with TRBD2. CDR1 is MNHNS, CDR2 SASEGT, per germline. J gave up 4 bases and V 4 bases, and 7 bases lay outside the gene matches. The CDR3 length is 16 residues. The CDR3 coding sequence is TGTGCCAGCAGTGTAGGCCTAGCGGGAGGCGCAGATACGCAGTATTTT. This codes for CASSVGLAGGADTQYF.

The CDR3 spells CASSSGGQAQYF. CDR3 nucleotide sequence: TGTGCCAGCAGCTCTGGAGGGCAAGCGCAGTATTTT. V is TRBV7-2 and J is TRBJ2-3; a weak D match, TRBD2 (6 bases). This CDR3 is built from 12 residues. V was cut by 4 bases and J by 10 bases, with 12 bases left in between. Germline CDR1 and CDR2: SGHTA and FQGNSA.

The J gene is TRBJ2-7, the V gene TRBV29-1, with D possibly matching TRBD1 (5 bases). The V end was cut by 2 bases, the J end by 6 bases, with 14 bases between. The CDR3 is 13 residues long. Germline V CDR1 and CDR2: SQVTM, ANQGSEA. The CDR3 bases are TGCAGCGTTGAATACCCTGGCACAGGCGAGCAGTACTTC. This translates into CSVEYPGTGEQYF.

The J gene is TRBJ1-4, the V gene TRBV6-6; tentative D call: TRBD1 (6 bases). Germline V lookup: CDR1 MNHNY, CDR2 SVGAGI (reference sequence). Deletions cut 6 bases from V and 8 bases from J, with 7 bases between. The CDR3 sequence is 11 residues long. The CDR3 is CASSGQEKLFF. CDR3 coding DNA: TGTGCCAGCAGCGGACAGGAAAAACTGTTTTTT.

This chain uses TRBV13 with TRBJ2-2; D is undetermined. CDR3 size: 16 residues. The germline CDR1 and CDR2 sequences are PRHDT and FYEKMQ (reference sequence). The V end was cut by 8 bases, the J end by 4 bases, with 20 bases between. Here the CDR3 reads CASRSGVDMLTGELFF. In nucleotides, the CDR3 is TGTGCCAGCCGCTCAGGTGTAGACATGCTCACCGGGGAGCTGTTTTTT.

The chain employs TRBV5-1 and TRBJ2-5; D is perhaps TRBD2 (5 bases). The CDR3 sequence is 14 residues long. Germline V gives CDR1 SGHRS, CDR2 YFSETQ. V lost 0 bases and J lost 4, with 10 bases in between. The CDR3 DNA reads as TGCGCCAGCAGCTTGGGTTTCGAGGGAGAGACCCAGTACTTC. Translating gives CASSLGFEGETQYF.

Details on this clone: A read error may account for a junction end that differs from germline. This chain links TRBV7-9 with TRBJ2-7, with TRBD1 matching over 7 bases. The CDR3 spans 15 residues. The V gene's germline CDR1 is SEHNR and CDR2 FQNEAQ (reference sequence). The CDR3 loop reads CSSSSNGQASYEQYF. CDR3 coding DNA: TGTTCCAGCAGCTCCAACGGACAGGCGTCTTACGAGCAGTACTTC.